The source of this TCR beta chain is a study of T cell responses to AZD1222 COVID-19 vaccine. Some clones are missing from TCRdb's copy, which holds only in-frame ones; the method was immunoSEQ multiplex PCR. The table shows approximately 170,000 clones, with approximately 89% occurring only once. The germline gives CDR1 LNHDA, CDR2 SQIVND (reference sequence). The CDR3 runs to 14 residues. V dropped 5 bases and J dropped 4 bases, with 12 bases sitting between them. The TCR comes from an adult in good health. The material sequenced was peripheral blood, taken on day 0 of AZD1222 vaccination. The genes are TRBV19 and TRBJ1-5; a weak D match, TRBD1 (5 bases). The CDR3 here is CASSSRQPNQPQHF. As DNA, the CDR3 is TGTGCCAGTAGTTCCCGACAGCCAAATCAGCCCCAGCATTTT.